This T cell receptor beta chain was captured by sequencing in a study of T-cell memory formation after mild COVID-19. Study findings and constraints: In pre-infection memory, a portion of responding clones appeared, which suggested that cross-reactive memory joined. Proof of SARS-CoV-2 specificity was absent for the second-wave clones that crested on day 37. Day 15 to 85 contracting clones showed balanced CD4/CD8; later expanders leaned CD4+. Of the contracting clones, CD4+ ones lay mainly in CM and EM, and CD8+ ones in EMRA.

TCRdb processed the 5' RACE reads anew with MiXCR; each CDR3 protein has one entry. The sample has 190,000 or so distinct CDR3 sequences, roughly a fifth seen once; the top ten hold roughly 23%. About this clonotype itself: What it binds is not known.

The V gene's germline CDR1 is MNHEY and CDR2 SVGEGT. This CDR3 is 15 amino acids long. J gave up 2 bases and V 2 bases, and 4 bases lay outside the gene matches. This sequence originates from an adult woman who had mild COVID-19 (a few samples of this study predate the infection). Cell type and time point are not known. The chain has TRBV6-2 or TRBV6-3 and TRBJ2-7, with 9 bases identical to TRBD2. Source material: PBMCs or a T cell subset sorted from them (not recorded which). CDR3 coding DNA: TGTGCCAGCAGTTACGCGGAGCGGGAGGCCTACGAGCAGTACTTC. Protein: CASSYAEREAYEQYF.